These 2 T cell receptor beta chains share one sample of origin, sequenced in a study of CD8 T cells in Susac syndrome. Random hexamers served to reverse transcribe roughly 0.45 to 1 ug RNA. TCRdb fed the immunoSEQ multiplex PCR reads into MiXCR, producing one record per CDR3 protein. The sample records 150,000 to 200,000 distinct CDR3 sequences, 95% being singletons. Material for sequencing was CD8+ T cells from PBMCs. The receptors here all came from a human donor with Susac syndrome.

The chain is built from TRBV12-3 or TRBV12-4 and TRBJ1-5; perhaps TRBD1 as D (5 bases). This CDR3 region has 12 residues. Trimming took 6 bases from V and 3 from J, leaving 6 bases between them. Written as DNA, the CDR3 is TGTGCCAGCAGACAGGCCAATCAGCCCCAGCATTTT. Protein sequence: CASRQANQPQHF.

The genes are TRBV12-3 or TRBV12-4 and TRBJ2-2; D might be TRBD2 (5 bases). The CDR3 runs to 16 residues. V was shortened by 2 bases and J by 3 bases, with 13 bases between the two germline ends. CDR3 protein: CASSLISGVYTGELFF. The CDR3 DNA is TGTGCCAGCAGTTTAATCTCCGGGGTTTACACCGGGGAGCTGTTTTTT.